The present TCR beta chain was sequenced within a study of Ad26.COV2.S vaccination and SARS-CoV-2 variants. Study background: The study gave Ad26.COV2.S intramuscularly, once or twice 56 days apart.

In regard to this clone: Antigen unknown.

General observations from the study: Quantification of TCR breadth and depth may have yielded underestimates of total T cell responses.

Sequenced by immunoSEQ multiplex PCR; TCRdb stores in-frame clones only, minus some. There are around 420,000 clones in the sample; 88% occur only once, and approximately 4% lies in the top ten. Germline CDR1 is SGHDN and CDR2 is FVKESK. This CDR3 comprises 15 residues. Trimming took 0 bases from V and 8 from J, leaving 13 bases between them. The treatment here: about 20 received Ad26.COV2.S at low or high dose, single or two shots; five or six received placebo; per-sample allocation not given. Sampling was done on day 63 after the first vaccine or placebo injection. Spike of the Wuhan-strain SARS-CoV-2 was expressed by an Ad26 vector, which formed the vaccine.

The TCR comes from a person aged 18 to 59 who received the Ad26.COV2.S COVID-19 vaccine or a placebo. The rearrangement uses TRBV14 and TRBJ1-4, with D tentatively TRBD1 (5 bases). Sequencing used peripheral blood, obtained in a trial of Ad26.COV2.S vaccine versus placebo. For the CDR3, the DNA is TGTGCCAGCAGCCAAGATATGGGGGAGGAAGAAAAACTGTTTTTT. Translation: CASSQDMGEEEKLFF.